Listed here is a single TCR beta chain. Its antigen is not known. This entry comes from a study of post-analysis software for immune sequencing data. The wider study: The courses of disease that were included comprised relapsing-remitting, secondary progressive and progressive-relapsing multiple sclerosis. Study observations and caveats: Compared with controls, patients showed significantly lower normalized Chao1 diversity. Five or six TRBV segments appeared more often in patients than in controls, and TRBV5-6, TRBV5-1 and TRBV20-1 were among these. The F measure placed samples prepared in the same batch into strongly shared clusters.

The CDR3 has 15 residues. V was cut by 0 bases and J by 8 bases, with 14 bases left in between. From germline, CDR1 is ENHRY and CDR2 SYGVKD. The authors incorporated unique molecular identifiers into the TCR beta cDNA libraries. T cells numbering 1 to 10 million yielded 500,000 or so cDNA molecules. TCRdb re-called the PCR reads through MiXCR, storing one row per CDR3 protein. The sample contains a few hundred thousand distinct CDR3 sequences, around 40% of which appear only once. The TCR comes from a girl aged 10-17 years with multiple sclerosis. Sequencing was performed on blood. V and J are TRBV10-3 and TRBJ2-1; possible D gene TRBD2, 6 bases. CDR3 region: CAISESGGEFDEQFF. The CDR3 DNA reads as TGTGCCATCAGTGAGTCGGGGGGAGAGTTCGATGAGCAGTTCTTC.